The following is a TCR beta chain sequence with its context. The antigen is undetermined. The CDR3 is 13 residues long. CDR1 is MNHEY, CDR2 SVGAGI, per germline. V was trimmed by 7 bases and J by 2 bases, leaving 11 bases between them. This sample was taken from a study of siplizumab effects on memory and regulatory T cells. Study-level points and caveats: Poor capture below about 10^-5 frequency left most alloreactive clones unmapped to unstimulated subsets. Confirmation that proliferating Tregs from siplizumab cultures had suppressive function was not obtained. Of the proliferating CD4+ or CD8+ clones, roughly 75-96% lacked a naive or memory phenotype that could be assigned.

The assay was immunoSEQ multiplex PCR, and TCRdb's table has in-frame clones only and misses some. The top ten hold around 0.73% of the sample, which has around 100,000 clones, 92% seen once. The sequence was collected from a human donor in good health. The V and J genes are TRBV6-5 and TRBJ1-1; D unresolved. The sequenced material came from Tregs sorted from blood. The DNA of the CDR3 is TGTGCCAGCACCGCCCGACAAAACACTGAAGCTTTCTTT. The encoded protein is CASTARQNTEAFF.